This TCR beta chain was identified during a study of blood T cells in healthy people across ages. After removal of 8 bases from V and 9 bases from J, the junction contained 11 bases not matched to a gene. Germline CDR1 and CDR2: KGHSH and LQKENI. The length of the CDR3 is 14 residues. This clonotype was seen ten or more times. Together with a sample-barcoded 5' primer, a J-beta primer mix was included in a second PCR lasting about 6 to 11 cycles. Every cDNA molecule carried a tag from a template-switch adaptor bearing 12 random nucleotides. TCRdb recomputed calls from the 5' RACE reads with MiXCR, one row per CDR3 protein. The sample consists of hundreds of thousands of distinct CDR3 sequences, approximately 30% of them appearing once.

Sequencing input: blood. V gene TRBV18 combines with J gene TRBJ2-1, with 9 nucleotides matching TRBD2. The sequence came from a woman aged 80 or older in good health. The CDR3 loop is CASETGLAGTEQFF. The CDR3 coding sequence is TGTGCCAGCGAAACGGGACTAGCAGGGACTGAGCAGTTCTTC.